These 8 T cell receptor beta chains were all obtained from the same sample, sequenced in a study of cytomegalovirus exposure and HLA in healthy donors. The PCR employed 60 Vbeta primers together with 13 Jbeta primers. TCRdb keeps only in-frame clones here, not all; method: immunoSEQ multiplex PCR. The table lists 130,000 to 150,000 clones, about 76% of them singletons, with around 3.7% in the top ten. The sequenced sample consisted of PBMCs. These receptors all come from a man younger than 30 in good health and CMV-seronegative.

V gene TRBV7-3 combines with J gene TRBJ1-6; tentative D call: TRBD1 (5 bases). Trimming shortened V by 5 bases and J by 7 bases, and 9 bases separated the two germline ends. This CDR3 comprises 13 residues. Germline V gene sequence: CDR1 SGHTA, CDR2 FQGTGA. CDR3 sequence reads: CASSRDSNSPLHF. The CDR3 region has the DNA TGTGCCAGCAGCCGGGACTCGAATTCACCCCTCCACTTT.

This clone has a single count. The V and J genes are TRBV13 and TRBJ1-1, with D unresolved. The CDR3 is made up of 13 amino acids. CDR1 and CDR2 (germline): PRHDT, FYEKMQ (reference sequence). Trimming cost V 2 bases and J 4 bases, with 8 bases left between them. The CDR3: CASSLRGSTEAFF. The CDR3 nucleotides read TGTGCCAGCAGCTTACGGGGTTCCACTGAAGCTTTCTTT.

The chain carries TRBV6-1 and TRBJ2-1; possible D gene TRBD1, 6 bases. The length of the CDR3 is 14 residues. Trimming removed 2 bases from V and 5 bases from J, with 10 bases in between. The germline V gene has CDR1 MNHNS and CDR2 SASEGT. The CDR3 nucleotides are TGTGCCAGCAGTGAACACAGGGTGGACAATGAGCAGTTCTTC. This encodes CASSEHRVDNEQFF.

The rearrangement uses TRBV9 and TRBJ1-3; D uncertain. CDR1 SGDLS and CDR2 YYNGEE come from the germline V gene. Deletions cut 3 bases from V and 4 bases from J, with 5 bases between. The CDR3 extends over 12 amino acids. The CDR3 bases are TGTGCCAGCAGCGCCTCGGGAAACACCATATATTTT. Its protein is CASSASGNTIYF.

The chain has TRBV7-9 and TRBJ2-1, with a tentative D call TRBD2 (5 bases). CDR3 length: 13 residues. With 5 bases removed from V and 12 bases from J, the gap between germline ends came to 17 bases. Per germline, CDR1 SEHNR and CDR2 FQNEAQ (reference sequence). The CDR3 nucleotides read TGTGCCAGCAGCGAAACCTTCGCAGAGGGGCAGTTCTTC. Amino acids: CASSETFAEGQFF.

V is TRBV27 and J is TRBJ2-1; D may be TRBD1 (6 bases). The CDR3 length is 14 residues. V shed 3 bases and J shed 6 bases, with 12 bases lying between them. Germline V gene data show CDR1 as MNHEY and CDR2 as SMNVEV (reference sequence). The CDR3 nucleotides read TGTGCCAGCAGTTTTCAGGGGCAGGGCAATGAGCAGTTCTTC. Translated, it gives CASSFQGQGNEQFF.

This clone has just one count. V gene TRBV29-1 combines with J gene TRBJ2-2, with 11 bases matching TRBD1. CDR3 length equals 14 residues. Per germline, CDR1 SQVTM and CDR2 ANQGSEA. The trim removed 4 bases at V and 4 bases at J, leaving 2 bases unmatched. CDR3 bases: TGCAGCGTTGGGACAGGGGGCTCCACCGGGGAGCTGTTTTTT. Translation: CSVGTGGSTGELFF.

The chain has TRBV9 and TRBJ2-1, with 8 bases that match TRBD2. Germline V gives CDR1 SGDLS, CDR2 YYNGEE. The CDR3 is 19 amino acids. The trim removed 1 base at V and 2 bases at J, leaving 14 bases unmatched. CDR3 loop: CASSVRLASAGGTYNEQFF. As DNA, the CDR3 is TGTGCCAGCAGCGTAAGGTTGGCCTCGGCGGGGGGAACCTACAATGAGCAGTTCTTC.